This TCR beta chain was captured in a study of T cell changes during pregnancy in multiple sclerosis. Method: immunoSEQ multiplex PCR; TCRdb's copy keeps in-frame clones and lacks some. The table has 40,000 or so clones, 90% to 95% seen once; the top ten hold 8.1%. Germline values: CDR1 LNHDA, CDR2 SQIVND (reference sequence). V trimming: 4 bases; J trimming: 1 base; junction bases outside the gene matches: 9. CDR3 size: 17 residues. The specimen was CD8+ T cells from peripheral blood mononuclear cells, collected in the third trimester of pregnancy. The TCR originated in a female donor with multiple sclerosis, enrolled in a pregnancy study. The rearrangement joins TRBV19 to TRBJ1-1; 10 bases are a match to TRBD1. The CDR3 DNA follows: TGTGCCAGTAGTACCCGGGACAGGGGTCCATGGAACACTGAAGCTTTCTTT. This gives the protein CASSTRDRGPWNTEAFF.